Sequencing of this T cell receptor (beta chain) was carried out in a study of control samples from healthy donors and cancer patients (dated by TCRdb to 2020 to 2022). With regard to this clone: Its specific antigen is unknown. No much larger clonotype is one base removed from it; base qualities were not supplied.

Trimming at the junction amounts to 2 bases on V and 2 bases on J, and the germline ends lie 13 bases apart. Via the germline V gene (reference sequence), CDR1 is GTSNPN and CDR2 SVGIG. From cysteine to phenylalanine, the CDR3 is 15 amino acids long. CDR3 DNA only is kept here, 45 bases in frame from base 1. Library method: the immunoSEQ multiplex PCR assay. TCRdb's version of the immuneACCESS table is confined to in-frame rearrangements and falls short of the full clone set. An unresolved V gene accounts for under half of the shortfall where checked; the remainder is of unknown origin. The sample records 100,000 or so clones, 83% of which are singletons. The ten largest clones capture about 12% of the sample.

The source of this sequence is a woman aged 50 to 60 in good health. The V and J genes are TRBV30 and TRBJ2-1, with TRBD2 as a weak D call on 5 bases. The sequencing sample was made of blood. Here the CDR3 is given as CAWSPGGGTYNEQFF. The DNA reads as follows: TGTGCCTGGAGTCCCGGAGGTGGTACCTACAATGAGCAGTTCTTC.